A single sample gave rise to the 3 T cell receptor beta chains below, sequenced in a study of blood T cells in healthy people across ages. The second PCR ran 7 to 11 cycles with a sample-barcoded 5' primer and J-beta primers. TCRdb recomputed calls from the 5' RACE reads with MiXCR, one row per CDR3 protein. This repertoire shows about 1.4 million distinct CDR3 sequences, almost 60% found once; its top ten account for 6.7%. Sequencing was carried out using blood. The source is a man between 18 and 29 years old in good health.

The chain employs TRBV7-9 and TRBJ1-5; D is unclear. The CDR3 is 12 residues long. V was cut by 3 bases and J by 6 bases, with 6 bases left in between. Germline CDR1 reads SEHNR; CDR2 reads FQNEAQ (reference sequence). Here the CDR3 reads CASSLFGQPQHF. Written as DNA, the CDR3 is TGTGCCAGCAGCTTGTTTGGTCAGCCCCAGCATTTT.

This chain's CDR3 is CASSPGTGPDEQYF. The CDR3 DNA reads TGTGCCAGCAGCCCCGGGACAGGGCCCGACGAGCAGTACTTC. The rearrangement links TRBV12-3 or TRBV12-4 to TRBJ2-7, with 9 bases identical to TRBD1. The CDR3 has 14 residues. V lost 6 bases, J lost 5 bases, and 8 bases stayed unmatched.

The rearrangement uses TRBV25-1 and TRBJ2-7; D unresolved. CDR1 MGHDK and CDR2 SYGVNS come from the germline V gene. The CDR3 covers 13 residues. CDR3 sequence: CSRAGGPVGNKYF. In DNA, the CDR3 is TGTTCCCGTGCCGGTGGCCCGGTGGGGAATAAGTACTTC.